These 8 T cell receptor beta chains were all obtained from the same sample, sequenced in a study of PD-L1 blockade in urothelial cancer. Measured with immunoSEQ multiplex PCR; TCRdb has only the in-frame clones, and not every one. The sample includes about 130,000 clones, roughly 82% of them seen just once. Time point: peripheral blood 6 weeks after treatment start. This material consisted of PBMCs, taken around atezolizumab (anti-PD-L1) treatment. These receptors originate from a middle-aged man with urothelial cancer.

This chain connects TRBV6-4 to TRBJ2-1; 9 bases line up with TRBD2. This CDR3 has 14 amino acids. V was pared by 4 bases and J by 8 bases, with 6 bases of the junction left unmatched. Germline CDR1 is MRHNA and CDR2 is SNTAGT. This chain's CDR3 is CASSGSSGVDEQFF. DNA for the CDR3: TGTGCCAGCAGTGGGTCTAGCGGGGTAGATGAGCAGTTCTTC.

This clone was detected only once. This rearrangement joins TRBV4-1 to TRBJ1-5; 8 bases are a match to TRBD1. J lost 2 bases, V lost 2 bases, and 11 bases had no gene match. There are 18 residues in the CDR3. Germline assignment: CDR1 MGHRA and CDR2 YSYEKL. The CDR3 region has the DNA TGCGCCAGCAGCCAAACCGGACAGGGTGAGTGGCGCAATCAGCCCCAGCATTTT. Protein sequence: CASSQTGQGEWRNQPQHF.

The CDR3 loop reads CASSLGGNPRADTQYF. CDR3 nucleotides: TGTGCCAGCAGCTTAGGTGGCAACCCGAGGGCAGATACGCAGTATTTT. The chain has TRBV7-6 and TRBJ2-3; TRBD2 is a possible D gene (5 bases). The CDR3 totals 16 residues. Trimming cost V 1 base and J 4 bases, with 15 bases left between them. Looked up from germline, CDR1 is SGHVS and CDR2 is FNYEAQ.

The chain is built from TRBV7-9 and TRBJ1-5; 11 bases line up with TRBD1. Germline V CDR1 and CDR2: SEHNR, FQNEAQ (reference sequence). This CDR3 is 15 amino acids long. V lost 5 bases, J lost 4 bases, and 4 bases stayed unmatched. CDR3 bases: TGTGCCAGCAGCGATGGGACAGGGGGGAATCAGCCCCAGCATTTT. It yields the protein CASSDGTGGNQPQHF.

The chain recombines TRBV18 with TRBJ2-5, with TRBD1 matching 7 bases. Per the germline V gene, CDR1 is KGHSH and CDR2 is LQKENI. The CDR3 sequence is 15 residues long. The V segment lost 4 bases and the J segment 5 bases; nucleotides outside the gene matches: 10. The CDR3: CASSLLPQGTETQYF. CDR3 nucleotide sequence: TGTGCCAGCTCACTTCTTCCACAGGGGACCGAGACCCAGTACTTC.

This chain links TRBV11-2 with TRBJ2-2; TRBD1 matches at 9 bases. J was trimmed by 4 bases and V by 4 bases; bases with no gene match: 4. CDR3 length equals 15 residues. Per germline, CDR1 SGHAT and CDR2 FQNNGV. The chain's CDR3 is CASSSLTGGTGELFF. In nucleotides, the CDR3 is TGTGCCAGCAGCTCACTGACAGGGGGCACCGGGGAGCTGTTTTTT.

The chain combines TRBV18 with TRBJ2-1, with D possibly matching TRBD2 (6 bases). The germline V gene encodes CDR1 KGHSH and CDR2 LQKENI. V lost 3 bases and J 2 bases, leaving 14 bases between the germline ends. The CDR3 totals 16 residues. The CDR3 reads CASSPNMPGAYNEQFF. For the CDR3, the DNA is TGTGCCAGCTCACCCAATATGCCGGGAGCCTACAATGAGCAGTTCTTC. The full variable domain, with the rest looked up from reference TRBV18 and TRBJ2-1, is NAGVMQNPRHLVRRRGQEARLRCSPMKGHSHVYWYRQLPEEGLKFMVYLQKENIIDESGMPKERFSAEFPKEGPSILRIQQVVRGDSAAYFCASSPNMPGAYNEQFFGPGTRLTVL.

The rearrangement uses TRBV18 and TRBJ2-5; D is possibly TRBD1 (5 bases). Germline CDR1 is KGHSH and CDR2 is LQKENI. The CDR3 has 15 amino acids. The germline V and J ends were trimmed by 3 bases and 2 bases, with 13 bases remaining between them. CDR3 DNA sequence: TGTGCCAGCTCACCTTCTATGGGGCGACAAGAGACCCAGTACTTC. As protein: CASSPSMGRQETQYF.